Presented here are 3 T cell receptor beta chains from one specimen sequenced in a study of Graves' ophthalmopathy and Graves' hyperthyroidism. For repertoire sequencing, the TCR beta CDR3 regions were amplified from RNA transcripts. The library came from an HTBI-primed first-round RT-PCR and a second-round multiplex PCR. TCRdb re-called the multiplex PCR reads through MiXCR, storing one row per CDR3 protein. Among approximately 500,000 distinct CDR3 sequences listed, approximately 15% were seen once. The specimen sequenced was blood. The source is a woman under 40 with Graves' ophthalmopathy.

V usage is TRBV28 and J usage is TRBJ1-5; 10 bases match TRBD1. The V segment lost 7 bases and the J segment 6 bases; nucleotides outside the gene matches: 9. Germline V gives CDR1 MDHEN, CDR2 SYDVKM. The CDR3 is 15 amino acids. CDR3 loop: CASTTRQGAFQPQHF. CDR3 DNA sequence: TGTGCCAGCACCACCCGACAGGGGGCTTTTCAGCCCCAGCATTTT. Drawing the rest from reference TRBV28 and TRBJ1-5, the complete variable domain is DVKVTQSSRYLVKRTGEKVFLECVQDMDHENMFWYRQDPGLGLRLIYFSYDVKMKEKGDIPEGYSVSREKKERFSLILESASTNQTSMYLCASTTRQGAFQPQHFGDGTRLSIL.

Turning to this clonotype: One junction end does not reproduce the germline sequence, and a read error may be involved. The chain recombines TRBV20-1 with TRBJ1-1; TRBD1 aligns across 10 bases. The CDR3 sequence is 15 residues long. CDR1 is DFQATT and CDR2 is SNEGSKA in the germline V gene (reference sequence). The CDR3 nucleotides read TGCAGTGCGGAGACAGGGGGCGCGGGGAACACTGAAGCTGTCTTT. Translated, it gives CSAETGGAGNTEAVF.

This chain joins TRBV27 and TRBJ2-7, with D possibly TRBD1 on 6 matching bases. V lost 5 bases to trimming and J lost 0 bases, with 11 bases between them. The CDR3 contains 14 residues. CDR1 MNHEY and CDR2 SMNVEV come from the germline V gene (reference sequence). DNA for the CDR3: TGTGCCAGCAGTGCGGACAGTTCCTCCTACGAGCAGTACTTC. It translates to CASSADSSSYEQYF.